The T cell receptor (beta chain) described here comes from a study of lymphopenia after photon versus proton radiotherapy. Some clones are missing from TCRdb's copy, which holds only in-frame ones; the method was immunoSEQ multiplex PCR. In the table there are 15,000 to 20,000 clones, 65% to 90% of which are singletons. This specimen consisted of peripheral blood, obtained from a patient treated with proton-based radiotherapy. This TCR derives from a man in his sixties or seventies with pancreatic cancer.

CDR3 sequence: CASSEARPSTDTQYF. CDR3 DNA sequence: TGTGCCAGCAGTGAAGCTCGGCCTAGCACAGATACGCAGTATTTT. This sequence joins TRBV6-1 and TRBJ2-3; D is undetermined. CDR3 length equals 15 residues. Trimming left V 0 bases short and J 0 bases short, with 7 bases between. Germline V gene sequence: CDR1 MNHNS, CDR2 SASEGT.